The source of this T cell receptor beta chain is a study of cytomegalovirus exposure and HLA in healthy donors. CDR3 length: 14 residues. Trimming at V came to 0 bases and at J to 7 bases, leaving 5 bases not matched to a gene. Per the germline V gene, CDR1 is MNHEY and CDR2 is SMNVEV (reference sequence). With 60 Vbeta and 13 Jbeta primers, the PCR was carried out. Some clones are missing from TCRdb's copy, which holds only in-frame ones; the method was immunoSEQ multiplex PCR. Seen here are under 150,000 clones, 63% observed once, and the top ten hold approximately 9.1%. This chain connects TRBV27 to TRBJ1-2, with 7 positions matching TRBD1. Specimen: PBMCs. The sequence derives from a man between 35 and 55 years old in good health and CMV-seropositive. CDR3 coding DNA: TGTGCCAGCAGTTTATCCCGACAGGGAACTGGCTACACCTTC. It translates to CASSLSRQGTGYTF.